A single sample gave rise to the 31 T cell receptor beta chains below, sequenced in a study of cytomegalovirus exposure and HLA in healthy donors. The PCR was carried out with 60 Vbeta primers and 13 Jbeta primers. Profiled with immunoSEQ multiplex PCR; TCRdb holds only in-frame clones, not every one. This table has about 210,000 clones, 75% to 80% appearing once. The sample comprised PBMCs. These receptor sequences come from a male donor in good health and CMV-seronegative.

The V and J genes are TRBV4-3 and TRBJ1-1; weak D call: TRBD1 (6 bases). V was clipped by 0 bases and J by 1 base, with 12 bases between them. The CDR3 length is 16 residues. Germline CDR1 LGHNA, CDR2 YSLEER. The CDR3 loop reads CASSQELGRGNTEAFF. The CDR3 region has the DNA TGCGCCAGCAGCCAAGAGCTCGGCAGGGGGAACACTGAAGCTTTCTTT.

The CDR3 coding sequence is TGTGCCACCCAACTCGACCGGAGGGTCTATGGCTACACCTTC. Protein: CATQLDRRVYGYTF. This rearrangement joins TRBV15 to TRBJ1-2; D is ambiguous. Germline V gene sequence: CDR1 LNHNV, CDR2 YYDKDF (reference sequence). The CDR3 spans 14 residues. The V and J ends lost 8 bases and 4 bases respectively, with 17 bases between them.

The chain uses TRBV21-1 and TRBJ2-7; the table's D call of TRBD1 was not tested on the DNA. TRBV21-1 is marked as a pseudogene. There are 15 residues in the CDR3. For the CDR3, the DNA is TGTGCCAGCAGCAAAAGTCGCAGGTTTGAGTACGAGCAGTACTTC. Translating it yields CASSKSRRFEYEQYF.

This clone was seen more than once but under ten times. The rearrangement links TRBV11-3 to TRBJ2-1; 9 bases match TRBD2. After removal of 5 bases from V and 3 bases from J, the junction contained 8 bases not matched to a gene. Looked up from germline, CDR1 is SGHNT and CDR2 is YENEEA. The CDR3 consists of 16 residues. CDR3 amino acids: CASSPGGSGSYNEQFF. The CDR3 nucleotides are TGTGCCAGCAGCCCCGGGGGTAGCGGGAGCTACAATGAGCAGTTCTTC.

The CDR3: CASSQDGAGYTDTQYF. Written as DNA, the CDR3 is TGTGCCAGCAGCCAAGATGGGGCAGGGTACACAGATACGCAGTATTTT. V is TRBV14 and J is TRBJ2-3; tentative D call: TRBD1 (5 bases). The CDR3 extends over 16 amino acids. Trimming took 0 bases from V and 2 from J, leaving 12 bases between them. The germline V gene encodes CDR1 SGHDN and CDR2 FVKESK.

This clone came up once. V is TRBV5-1 and J is TRBJ2-5; 7 nucleotides match TRBD2. V lost 4 bases to trimming and J lost 2 bases; unmatched junction nucleotides: 5. The CDR3 is 14 amino acids. CDR1 and CDR2 (germline): SGHRS, YFSETQ. CDR3 sequence reads: CASSGRDGQETQYF. The CDR3 DNA sequence: TGCGCCAGCAGCGGGAGGGACGGGCAAGAGACCCAGTACTTC.

As regards this clone: One junction end does not reproduce the germline sequence, and a read error may be involved. The chain recombines TRBV5-1 with TRBJ2-7, with D uncertain. The V gene's germline CDR1 is SGHRS and CDR2 YFSETQ. CDR3 size: 15 residues. In nucleotides, the CDR3 is TGCGCCAGCAGGTTGGAGAGTCTCCTCTCCTACGAGCAGTACTTC. Encoded protein: CASRLESLLSYEQYF.

The genes are TRBV2 and TRBJ2-3, with D perhaps TRBD1 (7 bases). V lost 7 bases and J 2 bases, leaving 13 bases between the germline ends. Looked up from germline, CDR1 is SNHLY and CDR2 is FYNNEI. The CDR3 contains 14 residues. This chain's CDR3 is CASKTRGPTDTQYF. The CDR3 DNA is TGTGCCAGCAAGACTAGGGGGCCCACAGATACGCAGTATTTT.

There are a few counts of this clone. This chain connects TRBV7-2 to TRBJ1-2; TRBD1 is a possible D gene (5 bases). Trimming removed 1 base from V and 4 bases from J, with 7 bases in between. The germline V gene encodes CDR1 SGHTA and CDR2 FQGNSA. The CDR3 is 13 residues long. The CDR3, as DNA: TGTGCCAGCAGCTTAGAGGACATCTATGGCTACACCTTC. Translated: CASSLEDIYGYTF.

The chain has TRBV5-1 and TRBJ2-3, with no clear D. Looked up from germline, CDR1 is SGHRS and CDR2 is YFSETQ. This CDR3 is built from 13 residues. Trimming shortened V by 4 bases and J by 2 bases, and 8 bases separated the two germline ends. CDR3: CASSPITTDTQYF. The CDR3 region has the DNA TGCGCCAGCAGCCCTATAACCACAGATACGCAGTATTTT.

The chain combines TRBV7-2 with TRBJ2-3; perhaps TRBD1 as D (5 bases). The germline gives CDR1 SGHTA, CDR2 FQGNSA. CDR3 length equals 13 residues. V was shortened by 1 base and J by 4 bases, with 6 bases between the two germline ends. This chain's CDR3 is CASSLEGADTQYF. The CDR3 DNA reads TGTGCCAGCAGCTTAGAAGGGGCAGATACGCAGTATTTT.

The V gene is TRBV27, the J gene TRBJ1-5, with TRBD1 identical over 8 bases. Germline V lookup: CDR1 MNHEY, CDR2 SMNVEV (reference sequence). Trimming cost V 6 bases and J 6 bases; bases outside gene matches: 4. This CDR3 contains 13 residues. The DNA of the CDR3 is TGTGCCAGCAGCTGGACAGGGCTTCAGCCCCAGCATTTT. Translation gives CASSWTGLQPQHF.

The V call is TRBV15, the J call TRBJ1-1, with D hard to call. This CDR3 has 14 amino acids. V was pared by 3 bases and J by 7 bases, with 15 bases between. Germline assignment: CDR1 LNHNV and CDR2 YYDKDF (reference sequence). This chain's CDR3 is CATSSASPHFEAFF. CDR3 DNA sequence: TGTGCCACCAGCAGTGCTAGTCCCCACTTTGAAGCTTTCTTT.

In DNA form, the CDR3 reads TGTGCCAGTAGTATCTCTGTGGGGGGGCCAGCAGATACGCAGTATTTT. This sequence encodes CASSISVGGPADTQYF. This sequence joins TRBV19 and TRBJ2-3, with D possibly being TRBD2 (7 bases). CDR1 is LNHDA and CDR2 is SQIVND in the germline V gene (reference sequence). CDR3 size: 16 residues. V gave up 3 bases and J gave up 4 bases, with 17 bases separating them.

The J gene is TRBJ1-2, the V gene TRBV6-4; 8 bases are shared with TRBD1. From germline, CDR1 is MRHNA and CDR2 SNTAGT. After removal of 6 bases from V and 5 bases from J, the junction contained 8 bases not matched to a gene. The CDR3 is 14 amino acids. CDR3 DNA sequence: TGTGCCAGCAGCCCCGGGACAGGACCTTATGGCTACACCTTC. This gives the protein CASSPGTGPYGYTF.

V usage is TRBV28 and J usage is TRBJ1-4; TRBD1 might be the D (6 bases). The CDR3 length is 14 residues. V was trimmed by 6 bases and J by 6 bases, leaving 14 bases between them. Germline V gene sequence: CDR1 MDHEN, CDR2 SYDVKM. In DNA, the CDR3 is TGTGCCAGCAGACAGACAGGTCGAGATGAAAAACTGTTTTTT. Translated: CASRQTGRDEKLFF. Based on the CDR3 plus reference TRBV28 and TRBJ1-4, the full variable domain is DVKVTQSSRYLVKRTGEKVFLECVQDMDHENMFWYRQDPGLGLRLIYFSYDVKMKEKGDIPEGYSVSREKKERFSLILESASTNQTSMYLCASRQTGRDEKLFFGSGTQLSVL.

There are a few counts of this clone. One end of the junction fails to match germline, which may point to a read error. The gene calls are TRBV7-9 and TRBJ1-1; no reliable D call. CDR1 is SEHNR, CDR2 FQNEAQ, per germline (reference sequence). The CDR3 is 12 residues long. The CDR3 sequence is CSSSLLNTEAFF. CDR3 DNA sequence: TGTTCCAGCAGCTTACTCAACACTGAAGCTTTCTTT.

The chain links TRBV14 to TRBJ2-2; 7 bases are a match to TRBD2. V was pared by 4 bases and J by 0 bases, with 8 bases of the junction left unmatched. In germline, CDR1 is SGHDN, CDR2 FVKESK. CDR3 length: 17 amino acids. The CDR3 nucleotides are TGTGCCAGCAGCCCCCTTTGGGCGGGAGCGAACACCGGGGAGCTGTTTTTT. Encoded protein: CASSPLWAGANTGELFF.

The chain uses TRBV10-3 and TRBJ2-7; 9 bases align to TRBD1. V gave up 2 bases and J gave up 4 bases; unmatched junction bases: 12. The CDR3 runs 17 residues. Germline CDR1 reads ENHRY; CDR2 reads SYGVKD. The chain's CDR3 is CAISEPGRDRVTYEQYF. The CDR3 DNA reads TGTGCCATCAGTGAGCCCGGTCGGGACAGGGTAACTTACGAGCAGTACTTC.

The rearrangement uses TRBV28 and TRBJ1-2; D unclear. Germline CDR1 and CDR2: MDHEN and SYDVKM. Trimming shortened V by 6 bases and J by 4 bases, and 12 bases separated the two germline ends. The CDR3 runs 13 residues. CDR3 loop: CASRLSGIYGYTF. The CDR3 region has the DNA TGTGCCAGCAGGCTAAGCGGGATCTATGGCTACACCTTC.

The rearrangement links TRBV28 to TRBJ2-5; 9 nucleotides line up with TRBD1. With V trimmed by 2 bases and J by 4 bases, 11 bases remained unmatched. Germline values: CDR1 MDHEN, CDR2 SYDVKM. This CDR3 comprises 17 residues. The CDR3 DNA reads TGTGCCAGCAGTTTAGACGGGACAGGGCGGGTGCGAGAGACCCAGTACTTC. Translated, it gives CASSLDGTGRVRETQYF.

There are a few counts of this clone. The chain carries TRBV9 and TRBJ2-5, with 11 bases fitting TRBD1. Near its end, the DNA agrees better with TRBJ2-7, so the J call may be wrong. Germline loops: CDR1 SGDLS, CDR2 YYNGEE. The CDR3 is made up of 17 amino acids. The CDR3 coding sequence is TGTGCCAGCAGCCCCCGGACAGGGGGCAAATCATTCTACGAGCAGTACTTC. Its protein is CASSPRTGGKSFYEQYF.

This chain links TRBV9 with TRBJ1-1; TRBD1 might be the D (5 bases). The CDR3 is 15 residues long. The germline CDR1 and CDR2 sequences are SGDLS and YYNGEE. Trimming removed 3 bases from V and 3 bases from J, with 15 bases in between. The CDR3 nucleotides are TGTGCCAGCAGCGGCTTACAGGCGGGGTACACTGAAGCTTTCTTT. Its translation: CASSGLQAGYTEAFF.

The CDR3 loop reads CASSLSVTGKNTEAFF. Here the CDR3 DNA reads TGCGCCAGCAGCCTATCGGTGACAGGGAAGAACACTGAAGCTTTCTTT. J is TRBJ1-1 and V is TRBV4-3, with 7 bases lining up with TRBD1. Germline CDR1 is LGHNA and CDR2 is YSLEER. The CDR3 is made up of 16 amino acids. V was pared by 4 bases and J by 1 base, with 9 bases of the junction left unmatched.

The rearrangement joins TRBV25-1 to TRBJ2-3; 10 positions match TRBD2. The CDR3 has 18 residues. Trimming at V came to 4 bases and at J to 2 bases, leaving 12 bases not matched to a gene. Germline loops: CDR1 MGHDK, CDR2 SYGVNS. CDR3 nucleotide sequence: TGTGCCAGCAGTGTAAATAATCGGACTAGCGGATACACAGATACGCAGTATTTT. Translation gives CASSVNNRTSGYTDTQYF. Drawing the rest from reference TRBV25-1 and TRBJ2-3, the complete variable domain is EADIYQTPRYLVIGTGKKITLECSQTMGHDKMYWYQQDPGMELHLIHYSYGVNSTEKGDLSSESTVSRIRTEHFPLTLESARPSHTSQYLCASSVNNRTSGYTDTQYFGPGTRLTVL.

This chain connects TRBV30 to TRBJ1-2; 12 bases map to TRBD1. CDR1 and CDR2 from the germline V gene are GTSNPN and SVGIG (reference sequence). V dropped 4 bases and J dropped 4; count of bases not matched to a gene: 13. The CDR3 totals 17 residues. The CDR3 DNA is TGTGCCTGGAACCGTCCGGGACAGGGGGCGCTTGGCTATGGCTACACCTTC. This gives the protein CAWNRPGQGALGYGYTF.

CDR3 region: CASSLASTGLLETQYF. The CDR3 bases are TGTGCCAGCAGCTTGGCTTCTACAGGCCTCTTAGAGACCCAGTACTTC. V usage is TRBV5-6 and J usage is TRBJ2-5, with a weak D call TRBD1 (5 bases). The CDR3 covers 16 residues. Germline V gives CDR1 SGHDT, CDR2 YYEEEE. Trimming removed 0 bases from V and 4 bases from J, with 16 bases in between.

The J gene is TRBJ1-6, the V gene TRBV19; 7 bases agree with TRBD1. CDR3 size: 13 residues. The trim removed 10 bases at V and 10 bases at J, leaving 10 bases unmatched. The germline CDR1 and CDR2 sequences are LNHDA and SQIVND (reference sequence). This CDR3 is CATRQGEDSPLHF. The CDR3, as DNA: TGTGCCACCCGACAGGGCGAAGACTCACCCCTCCACTTT.

The chain links TRBV19 to TRBJ1-2, with D uncertain. The CDR3 is 12 amino acids. The germline V gene has CDR1 LNHDA and CDR2 SQIVND (reference sequence). Trimming shortened V by 5 bases and J by 7 bases, and 11 bases separated the two germline ends. In DNA form, the CDR3 reads TGTGCCAGTAGTTTAGCGGGAGGTGGCTACACCTTC. It is translated as CASSLAGGGYTF.

The chain carries TRBV4-2 and TRBJ2-5, with 7 bases aligning to TRBD2. Per the germline V gene, CDR1 is LGHNA and CDR2 is YNFKEQ. The CDR3 sequence is 17 residues long. V dropped 0 bases and J dropped 2; count of bases not matched to a gene: 9. In nucleotides, the CDR3 is TGTGCCAGCAGCCAAGATTTCAGCGCTAGCGGACAAGAGACCCAGTACTTC. Its protein is CASSQDFSASGQETQYF.

The gene calls are TRBV20-1 and TRBJ2-5; D gene unclear. Germline V gene lookup returns CDR1 DFQATT and CDR2 SNEGSKA (reference sequence). This CDR3 spans 9 amino acids. CDR3 loop: CAIQETQYF. CDR3 in DNA: TGCGCGATCCAAGAGACCCAGTACTTC.